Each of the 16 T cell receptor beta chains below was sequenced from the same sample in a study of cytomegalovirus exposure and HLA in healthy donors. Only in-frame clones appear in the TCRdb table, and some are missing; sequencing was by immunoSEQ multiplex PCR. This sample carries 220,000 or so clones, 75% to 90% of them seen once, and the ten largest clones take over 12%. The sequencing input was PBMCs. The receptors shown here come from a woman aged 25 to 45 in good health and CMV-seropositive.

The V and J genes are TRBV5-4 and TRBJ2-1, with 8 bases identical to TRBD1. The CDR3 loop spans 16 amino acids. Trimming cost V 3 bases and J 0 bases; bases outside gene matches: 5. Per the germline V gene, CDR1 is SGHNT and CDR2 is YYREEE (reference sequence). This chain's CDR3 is CASSSTTGGSYNEQFF. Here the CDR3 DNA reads TGTGCCAGCAGCTCGACCACAGGGGGCTCCTACAATGAGCAGTTCTTC.

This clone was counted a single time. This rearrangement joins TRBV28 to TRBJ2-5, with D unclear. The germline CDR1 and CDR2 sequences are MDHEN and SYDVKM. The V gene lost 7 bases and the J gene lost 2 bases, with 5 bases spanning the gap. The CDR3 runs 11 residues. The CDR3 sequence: CASNGQETQYF. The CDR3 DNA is TGTGCCAGCAATGGGCAAGAGACCCAGTACTTC.

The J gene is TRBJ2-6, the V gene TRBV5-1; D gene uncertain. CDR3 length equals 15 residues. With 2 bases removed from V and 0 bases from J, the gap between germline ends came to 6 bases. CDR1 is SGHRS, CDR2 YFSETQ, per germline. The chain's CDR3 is CASSLDASGANVLTF. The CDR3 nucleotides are TGCGCCAGCAGCTTAGACGCCTCTGGGGCCAACGTCCTGACTTTC.

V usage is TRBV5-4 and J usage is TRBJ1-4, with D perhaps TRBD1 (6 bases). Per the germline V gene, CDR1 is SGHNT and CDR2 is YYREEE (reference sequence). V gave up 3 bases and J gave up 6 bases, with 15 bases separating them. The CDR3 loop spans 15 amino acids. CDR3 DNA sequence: TGTGCCAGCAGCTCCCACAGGGACGGAGATGAAAAACTGTTTTTT. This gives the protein CASSSHRDGDEKLFF.

Written as DNA, the CDR3 is TGTGCCAGCAGCCCAGGACTAGGGCAGACACGGGAGCAGTTCTTC. Translation: CASSPGLGQTREQFF. The V gene is TRBV6-5, the J gene TRBJ2-1; 7 nucleotides align to TRBD2. Germline V gene sequence: CDR1 MNHEY, CDR2 SVGAGI. J was trimmed by 10 bases and V by 6 bases; bases with no gene match: 15. The CDR3 has 15 residues.

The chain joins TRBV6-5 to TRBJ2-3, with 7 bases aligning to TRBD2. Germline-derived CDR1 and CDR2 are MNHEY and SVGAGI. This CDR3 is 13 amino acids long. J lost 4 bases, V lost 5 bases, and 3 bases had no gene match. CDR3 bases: TGTGCCAGCAGTAGGGGAGGGCCAGATACGCAGTATTTT. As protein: CASSRGGPDTQYF.

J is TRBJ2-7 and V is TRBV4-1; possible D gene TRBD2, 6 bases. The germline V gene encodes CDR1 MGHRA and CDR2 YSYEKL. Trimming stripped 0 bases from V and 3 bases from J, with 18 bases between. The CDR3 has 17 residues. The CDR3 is CASSQEEPGELGYEQYF. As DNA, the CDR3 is TGCGCCAGCAGCCAAGAGGAGCCGGGAGAATTGGGCTACGAGCAGTACTTC.

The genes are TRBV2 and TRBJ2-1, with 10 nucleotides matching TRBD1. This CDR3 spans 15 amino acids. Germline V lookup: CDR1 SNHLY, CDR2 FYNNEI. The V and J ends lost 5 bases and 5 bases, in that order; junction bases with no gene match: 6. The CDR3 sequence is CASSRTGGTNNEQFF. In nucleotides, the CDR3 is TGTGCCAGCAGTCGGACAGGGGGAACGAACAATGAGCAGTTCTTC.

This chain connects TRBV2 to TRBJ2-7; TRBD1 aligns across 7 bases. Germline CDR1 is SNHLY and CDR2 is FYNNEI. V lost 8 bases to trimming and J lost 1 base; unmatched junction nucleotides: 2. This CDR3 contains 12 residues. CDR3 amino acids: CASQGQSYEQYF. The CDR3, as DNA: TGTGCCAGCCAGGGACAGTCCTACGAGCAGTACTTC.

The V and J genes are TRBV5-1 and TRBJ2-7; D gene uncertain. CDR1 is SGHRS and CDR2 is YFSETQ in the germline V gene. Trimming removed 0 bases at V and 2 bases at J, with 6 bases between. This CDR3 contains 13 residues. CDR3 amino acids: CASSLDRPYEQYF. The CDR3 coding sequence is TGCGCCAGCAGCTTGGATCGGCCCTACGAGCAGTACTTC.

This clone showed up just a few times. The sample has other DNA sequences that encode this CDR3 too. The CDR3 region is CASSMGQGAEQYF. Here the CDR3 DNA reads TGTGCCAGTAGTATGGGACAGGGGGCCGAGCAGTACTTC. The genes are TRBV19 and TRBJ2-7; 12 positions match TRBD1. Germline CDR1 LNHDA, CDR2 SQIVND (reference sequence). With V trimmed by 3 bases and J by 6 bases, 0 bases remained unmatched. CDR3 length equals 13 residues.

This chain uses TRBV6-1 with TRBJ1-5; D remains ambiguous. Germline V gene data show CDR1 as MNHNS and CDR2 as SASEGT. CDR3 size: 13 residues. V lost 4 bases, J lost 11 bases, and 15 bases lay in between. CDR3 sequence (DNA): TGTGCCAGCAGTGGAGGACTGCCGAGGGCCCAGCATTTT. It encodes CASSGGLPRAQHF.

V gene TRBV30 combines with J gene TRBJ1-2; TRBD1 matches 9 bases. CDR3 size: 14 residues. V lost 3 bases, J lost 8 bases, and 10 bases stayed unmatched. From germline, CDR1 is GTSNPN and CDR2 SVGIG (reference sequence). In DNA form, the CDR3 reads TGTGCCTGGAGCATGGACAGGGGACGTCTCGGCTACACCTTC. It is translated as CAWSMDRGRLGYTF.

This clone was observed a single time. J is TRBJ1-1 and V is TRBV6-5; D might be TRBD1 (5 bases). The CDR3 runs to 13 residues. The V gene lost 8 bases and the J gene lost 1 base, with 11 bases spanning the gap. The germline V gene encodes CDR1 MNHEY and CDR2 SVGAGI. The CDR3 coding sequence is TGTGCCAGCGGACGGGACTCGAACACTGAAGCTTTCTTT. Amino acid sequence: CASGRDSNTEAFF.

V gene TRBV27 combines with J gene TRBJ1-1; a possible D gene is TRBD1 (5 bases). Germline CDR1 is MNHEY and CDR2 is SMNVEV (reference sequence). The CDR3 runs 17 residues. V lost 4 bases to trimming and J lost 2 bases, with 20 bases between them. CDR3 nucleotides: TGTGCCAGCAGTTCCCGACAGAGGGCTTCCTTTAACACTGAAGCTTTCTTT. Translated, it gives CASSSRQRASFNTEAFF.

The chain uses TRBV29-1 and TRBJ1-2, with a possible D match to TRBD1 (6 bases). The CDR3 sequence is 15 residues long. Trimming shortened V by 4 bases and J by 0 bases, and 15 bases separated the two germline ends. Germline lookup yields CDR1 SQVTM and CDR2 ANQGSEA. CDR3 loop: CSVGSGTTTNYGYTF. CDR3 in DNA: TGCAGCGTTGGGTCCGGGACAACCACTAACTATGGCTACACCTTC. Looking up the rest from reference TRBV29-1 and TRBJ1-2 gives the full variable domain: SAVISQKPSRDICQRGTSLTIQCQVDSQVTMMFWYRQQPGQSLTLIATANQGSEATYESGFVIDKFPISRPNLTFSTLTVSNMSPEDSSIYLCSVGSGTTTNYGYTFGSGTRLTVV.